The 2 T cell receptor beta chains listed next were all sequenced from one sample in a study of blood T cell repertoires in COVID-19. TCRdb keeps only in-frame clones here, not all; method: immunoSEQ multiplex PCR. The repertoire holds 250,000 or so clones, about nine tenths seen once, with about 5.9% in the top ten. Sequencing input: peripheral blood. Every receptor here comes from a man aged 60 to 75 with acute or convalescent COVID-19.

Written as DNA, the CDR3 is TGTGCCAGCAGTCCACTGGCAGGGACCTACAATGAGCAGTTCTTC. This codes for CASSPLAGTYNEQFF. The J gene is TRBJ2-1, the V gene TRBV28; perhaps TRBD1 as D (5 bases). The length of the CDR3 is 15 residues. Looked up from germline, CDR1 is MDHEN and CDR2 is SYDVKM. Trimming left V 5 bases short and J 2 bases short, with 13 bases between.

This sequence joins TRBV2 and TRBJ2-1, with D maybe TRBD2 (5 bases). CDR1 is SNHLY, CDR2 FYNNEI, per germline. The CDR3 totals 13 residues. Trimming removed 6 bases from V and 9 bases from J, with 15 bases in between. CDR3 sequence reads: CASSPGSLFEQFF. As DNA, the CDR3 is TGTGCCAGCAGCCCGGGGTCTTTATTTGAGCAGTTCTTC.